The rows below give T cell receptor beta chains drawn from one sample of a study of T cells in localized non-small cell lung cancer. The assay was immunoSEQ multiplex PCR, and TCRdb's table has in-frame clones only and misses some. The data hold over 40,000 clones, with approximately 83% observed a single time. The sample in question was peripheral blood mononuclear cells, obtained before any cancer treatment. These TCRs come from a man aged 40-75 years with stage III lung adenocarcinoma. Each CDR3 is given without its conserved first and last residue.

V gene	J gene	CDR3 protein
TRBV6-5	TRBJ1-2	ATHVGMGYT
TRBV21-1	TRBJ1-1	ASDGNTEAF
TRBV5-1	TRBJ2-7	ASSLVPGPYEQY
TRBV2	TRBJ1-2	ASSGVYGYGYT
TRBV2	TRBJ2-5	ASMETSGVVETQY
TRBV14	TRBJ2-5	ASSHLGEETQY
TRBV5-1	TRBJ1-4	ASSSVTGGNEKLF
TRBV5-1	TRBJ1-1	ASSAGLNTEAF
TRBV7-9	TRBJ1-1	ASSLADRGAETF
TRBV9	TRBJ2-5	ASSATSRETQY
TRBV6-5	TRBJ1-2	ASLAGTGSDGYT
TRBV27	TRBJ1-2	ASSLVQGSHGYT
TRBV30	TRBJ2-1	AWGSGLAGGEQF
TRBV27	TRBJ1-5	ASSPDIDQPQH
TRBV11-2	TRBJ2-5	ASSSGTGGETQY
TRBV6-5	TRBJ1-1	ASSYSTGVNEAF
TRBV10-1	TRBJ2-1	ASSALAGVSYNEQF
TRBV19	TRBJ1-2	ASSLDGPGENYGYT
TRBV5-6	TRBJ2-1	ASRMRGSGGPRGEQF
TRBV11-2	TRBJ2-7	ASSFSGSRYEQY